The text below deals with one T cell receptor (beta chain). The antigen remains unidentified. These data belong to a study of beta chain features in type 1 diabetes. Broader study findings: Shorter templates might be favored by PCR, and equally so in patients and in controls. In comparison with healthy donors, patients had naive, central memory and Treg TCRB repertoires that appeared more similar.

Expressed TCRB transcripts were sequenced because the entire RNA isolate underwent reverse transcription. Assay: immunoSEQ multiplex PCR; the TCRdb copy retains only in-frame clones and omits some. Of about 410,000 clones listed, roughly 13% are singletons. This CDR3 spans 16 amino acids. Germline V gene sequence: CDR1 SGDLS, CDR2 YYNGEE. After removal of 5 bases from V and 5 bases from J, the junction contained 9 bases not matched to a gene. The genes are TRBV9 and TRBJ2-1; 11 bases fit TRBD2. The sequence derives from a man aged 25 to 45 in good health. Input material: naive CD4+ T cells from blood. Written as DNA, the CDR3 is TGTGCCAGCAGACCAGCGACTAGCGGGATTAACAATGAGCAGTTCTTC. Translated: CASRPATSGINNEQFF.